Here is one TCR beta chain with its context. Germline trimming cut 2 bases from V and 7 bases from J; bases unmatched to any gene: 13. Per germline, CDR1 KGHSH and CDR2 LQKENI. The CDR3 has 16 amino acids. Vbeta (60) and Jbeta (13) primers were used in the PCR. TCRdb's copy holds only in-frame clones and misses some; the assay was immunoSEQ multiplex PCR. The sample has about 120,000 clones. The data were taken from a study of cytomegalovirus exposure and HLA in healthy donors. Sample: PBMCs. The source of this sequence is a young man in good health and CMV-seronegative. The chain is built from TRBV18 and TRBJ1-1, with TRBD1 matching over 7 bases. The CDR3 DNA sequence: TGTGCCAGCTCACCAATAGCCTTAGGGGGCCCCAATGAAGCTTTCTTT. As protein: CASSPIALGGPNEAFF.